Below are 15 T cell receptor beta chains sequenced from a single sample in a study of T-cell reconstitution after alpha-beta-depleted transplantation in children. Preparing the TCRbeta library involved the use of unique molecular identifiers. TCRdb re-called the PCR reads with MiXCR, one entry per CDR3 protein. The profile shows around 450,000 distinct CDR3 sequences, 15% to 20% of them singletons. Sequencing used PBMCs, mostly from graft donor cells, obtained 360 days after TCRalphabeta/CD19-depleted stem cell transplant. Source of these receptors: a boy in the first two years of life who had a stem cell transplant for Wiskott-Aldrich syndrome, so the T cells may come from the graft donor.

The chain combines TRBV5-5 with TRBJ2-7, with TRBD2 as a possible D gene (5 bases). V lost 1 base, J lost 0 bases, and 14 bases lay in between. There are 16 residues in the CDR3. The V gene's germline CDR1 is SGHKS and CDR2 YYEKEE (reference sequence). The CDR3 region has the DNA TGTGCCAGCAGCTTGTTTGCAGGCAGCGGCTCCTACGAGCAGTACTTC. It encodes CASSLFAGSGSYEQYF.

This clonotype was seen more than once but under ten times. The chain links TRBV19 to TRBJ2-6, with a possible D match to TRBD1 (6 bases). The V gene's germline CDR1 is LNHDA and CDR2 SQIVND (reference sequence). CDR3 length equals 19 residues. The ends were cut back, 7 bases at V and 0 bases at J, with 22 bases in the middle. This CDR3 reads CASKKNADRRSSGANVLTF. The CDR3 DNA is TGTGCCAGTAAAAAAAACGCGGACAGAAGGAGCTCTGGGGCCAACGTCCTGACTTTC.

The gene calls are TRBV5-4 and TRBJ2-1, with 8 bases aligning to TRBD1. CDR3 length: 13 residues. The germline V gene has CDR1 SGHNT and CDR2 YYREEE (reference sequence). Trimming at V came to 4 bases and at J to 4 bases, leaving 1 base not matched to a gene. The CDR3 is CASSQGAYNEQFF. Written as DNA, the CDR3 is TGTGCCAGCAGCCAGGGGGCGTACAATGAGCAGTTCTTC.

Many counts were recorded for this clonotype. The chain carries TRBV7-9 and TRBJ2-2; maybe TRBD1 (5 bases). The CDR3 covers 14 residues. Germline-derived CDR1 and CDR2 are SEHNR and FQNEAQ (reference sequence). V lost 4 bases, J lost 6 bases, and 12 bases lay in between. DNA for the CDR3: TGTGCCAGCAGCTGGGGCCCCCCTGCCGGGGAGCTGTTTTTT. Its translation is CASSWGPPAGELFF.

In its sample, this clonotype was seen a few times. The CDR3 DNA reads TGTGCCAGCAGACGCGACAGGGTTGGGGCCAACGTCCTGACTTTC. This codes for CASRRDRVGANVLTF. The chain employs TRBV6-2 or TRBV6-3 and TRBJ2-6; 7 bases map to TRBD1. Unmatched junction bases numbered 5, after V lost 6 bases and J lost 3 bases. The CDR3 sequence is 15 residues long. Per the germline V gene, CDR1 is MNHEY and CDR2 is SVGEGT.

The chain recombines TRBV12-3 or TRBV12-4 with TRBJ2-6; no clear D gene. This CDR3 comprises 17 residues. The germline V and J ends were trimmed by 4 bases and 0 bases, with 13 bases remaining between them. CDR3: CASSSPGPFSGANVLTF. The CDR3 bases are TGTGCCAGCAGTTCCCCGGGCCCGTTCTCTGGGGCCAACGTCCTGACTTTC.

V usage is TRBV7-2 and J usage is TRBJ2-1; 8 bases map to TRBD2. V shed 1 base, J shed 1 base, and the junction held 6 bases outside the gene matches. The CDR3 extends over 17 amino acids. Germline assignment: CDR1 SGHTA and CDR2 FQGNSA. DNA of the CDR3: TGTGCCAGCAGCTTAGTACCAGCGGGGGTATCCTACAATGAGCAGTTCTTC. It is translated as CASSLVPAGVSYNEQFF.

This clonotype was counted many times. This chain connects TRBV5-1 to TRBJ2-2, with D perhaps matching TRBD1 or TRBD2 (5 bases each). Germline lookup yields CDR1 SGHRS and CDR2 YFSETQ. The CDR3 totals 15 residues. V was shortened by 0 bases and J by 7 bases, with 13 bases between the two germline ends. CDR3 DNA: TGCGCCAGCAGCTTGGCACGGGACGCACACGGGGAGCTGTTTTTT. Residues: CASSLARDAHGELFF.

The V gene is TRBV18, the J gene TRBJ2-1; 11 bases fit TRBD2. The ends lost 0 bases at V and 1 base at J; junction bases unmatched: 2. Germline CDR1 is KGHSH and CDR2 is LQKENI. CDR3 length: 17 residues. DNA of the CDR3: TGTGCCAGCTCACCACCCATAGCGGGAGGGTCCTACAATGAGCAGTTCTTC. It encodes CASSPPIAGGSYNEQFF.

CDR3: CASSAGPKRETQYF. DNA of the CDR3: TGTGCCAGCAGTGCGGGACCTAAGAGGGAGACCCAGTACTTC. The J gene is TRBJ2-5, the V gene TRBV27, with a weak D call TRBD2 (6 bases). The V gene's germline CDR1 is MNHEY and CDR2 SMNVEV (reference sequence). CDR3 length equals 14 residues. V lost 5 bases and J lost 5, with 15 bases in between.

This clonotype was counted between two and nine times. V gene TRBV25-1 combines with J gene TRBJ2-1; D unclear. Deletions cut 5 bases from V and 7 bases from J, with 18 bases between. CDR3 size: 15 residues. CDR1 is MGHDK, CDR2 SYGVNS, per germline. As DNA, the CDR3 is TGTGCCAGCAGTCAATTCCGGAAGGGCCGGAATGAGCAGTTCTTC. Its protein product is CASSQFRKGRNEQFF.

The genes are TRBV5-1 and TRBJ1-3; D unresolved. The CDR3 extends over 12 amino acids. Trimming left V 2 bases short and J 5 bases short, with 5 bases between. CDR1 and CDR2 from the germline V gene are SGHRS and YFSETQ. The CDR3 region has the DNA TGCGCCAGCAGCTTAGATCGAAACACCATATATTTT. This sequence encodes CASSLDRNTIYF.

This clonotype was recorded a few times. This chain uses TRBV6-2 or TRBV6-3 with TRBJ2-1; tentative D call: TRBD2 (5 bases). V lost 5 bases to trimming and J lost 10 bases, with 9 bases between them. Germline V gene lookup returns CDR1 MNHEY and CDR2 SVGEGT. The CDR3 sequence is 11 residues long. Here the CDR3 reads CASSREREQFF. CDR3 nucleotides: TGTGCCAGCAGTCGCGAGCGGGAGCAGTTCTTC.

The chain combines TRBV16 with TRBJ2-1; TRBD2 agrees at 8 bases. With V trimmed by 4 bases and J by 7 bases, 6 bases remained unmatched. CDR1 and CDR2 (germline): KGHSY, FQNENV. CDR3 size: 14 residues. The CDR3 protein is CASSPGLVPNEQFF. The CDR3 region has the DNA TGTGCCAGCAGCCCGGGACTAGTTCCTAATGAGCAGTTCTTC. Using reference TRBV16 and TRBJ2-1 for the parts outside the CDR3, the full variable domain is GEEVAQTPKHLVRGEGQKAKLYCAPIKGHSYVFWYQQVLKNEFKFLISFQNENVFDETGMPKERFSAKCLPNSPCSLEIQATKLEDSAVYFCASSPGLVPNEQFFGPGTRLTVL.

J is TRBJ2-5 and V is TRBV6-5; D uncertain. Germline CDR1 is MNHEY and CDR2 is SVGAGI. The ends were cut back, 2 bases at V and 1 base at J, with 11 bases in the middle. The CDR3 runs 15 residues. The chain's CDR3 is CASSYPPPIQETQYF. The DNA of the CDR3 is TGTGCCAGCAGTTACCCCCCACCCATCCAAGAGACCCAGTACTTC.